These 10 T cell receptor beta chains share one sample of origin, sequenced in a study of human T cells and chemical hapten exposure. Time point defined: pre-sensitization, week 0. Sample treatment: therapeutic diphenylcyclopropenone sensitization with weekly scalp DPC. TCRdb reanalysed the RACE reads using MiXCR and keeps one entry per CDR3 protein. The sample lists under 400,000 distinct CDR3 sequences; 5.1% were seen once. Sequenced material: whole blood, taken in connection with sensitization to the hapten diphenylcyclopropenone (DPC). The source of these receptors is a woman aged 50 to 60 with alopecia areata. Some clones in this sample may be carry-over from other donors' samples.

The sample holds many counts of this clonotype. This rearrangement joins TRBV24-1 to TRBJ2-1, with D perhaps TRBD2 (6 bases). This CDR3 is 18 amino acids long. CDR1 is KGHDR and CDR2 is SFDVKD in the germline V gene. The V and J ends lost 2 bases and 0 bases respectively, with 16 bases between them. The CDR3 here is CATSDSRDSGYSYNEQFF. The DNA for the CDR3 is TGTGCCACCAGTGATTCCCGTGATAGCGGTTACTCCTACAATGAGCAGTTCTTC.

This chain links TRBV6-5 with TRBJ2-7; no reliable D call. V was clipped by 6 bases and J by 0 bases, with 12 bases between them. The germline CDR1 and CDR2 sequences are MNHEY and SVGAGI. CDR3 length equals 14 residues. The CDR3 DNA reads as TGTGCCAGCAGCTACGACACCGGCTCCTACGAGCAGTACTTC. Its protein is CASSYDTGSYEQYF.

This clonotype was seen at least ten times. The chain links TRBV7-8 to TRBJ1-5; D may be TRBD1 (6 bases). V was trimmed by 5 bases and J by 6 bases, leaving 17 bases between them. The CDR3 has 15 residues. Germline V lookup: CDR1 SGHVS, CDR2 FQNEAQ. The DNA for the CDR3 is TGTGCCAGCAGCGAAGGACAGTTGGGTGCTCAGCCCCAGCATTTT. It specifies CASSEGQLGAQPQHF.

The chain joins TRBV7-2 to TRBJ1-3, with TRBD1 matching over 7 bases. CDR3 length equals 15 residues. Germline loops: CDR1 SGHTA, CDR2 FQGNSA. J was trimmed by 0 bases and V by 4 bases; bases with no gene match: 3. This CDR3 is CASSSRTGSGNTIYF. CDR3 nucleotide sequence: TGTGCCAGCAGCTCCCGGACAGGCTCTGGAAACACCATATATTTT.

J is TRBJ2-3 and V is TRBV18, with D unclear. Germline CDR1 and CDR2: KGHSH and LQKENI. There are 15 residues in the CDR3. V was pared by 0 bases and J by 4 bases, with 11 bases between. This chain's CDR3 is CASSPPGEVPDTQYF. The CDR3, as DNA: TGTGCCAGCTCACCACCGGGTGAAGTGCCAGATACGCAGTATTTT. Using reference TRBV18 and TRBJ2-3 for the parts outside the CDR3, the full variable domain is NAGVMQNPRHLVRRRGQEARLRCSPMKGHSHVYWYRQLPEEGLKFMVYLQKENIIDESGMPKERFSAEFPKEGPSILRIQQVVRGDSAAYFCASSPPGEVPDTQYFGPGTRLTVL.

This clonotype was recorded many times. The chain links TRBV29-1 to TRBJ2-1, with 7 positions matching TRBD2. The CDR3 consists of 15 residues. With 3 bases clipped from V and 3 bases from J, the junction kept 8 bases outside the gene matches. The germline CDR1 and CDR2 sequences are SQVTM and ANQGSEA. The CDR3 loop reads CSVETSSGHYNEQFF. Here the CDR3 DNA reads TGCAGCGTTGAGACTAGCTCCGGCCACTACAATGAGCAGTTCTTC.

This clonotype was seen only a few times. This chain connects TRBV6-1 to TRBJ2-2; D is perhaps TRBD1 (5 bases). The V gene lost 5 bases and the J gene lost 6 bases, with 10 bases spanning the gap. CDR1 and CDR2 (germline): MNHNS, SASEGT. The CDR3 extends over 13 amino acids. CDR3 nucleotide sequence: TGTGCCAGCAGTACCAGGGTCGCCGGGGAGCTGTTTTTT. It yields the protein CASSTRVAGELFF.

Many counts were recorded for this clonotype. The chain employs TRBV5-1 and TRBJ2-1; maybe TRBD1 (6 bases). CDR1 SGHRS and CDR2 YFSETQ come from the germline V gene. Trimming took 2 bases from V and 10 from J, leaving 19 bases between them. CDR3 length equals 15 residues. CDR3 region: CASSFPAATGREQFF. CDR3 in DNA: TGCGCCAGCAGCTTCCCCGCGGCTACAGGGCGCGAGCAGTTCTTC.

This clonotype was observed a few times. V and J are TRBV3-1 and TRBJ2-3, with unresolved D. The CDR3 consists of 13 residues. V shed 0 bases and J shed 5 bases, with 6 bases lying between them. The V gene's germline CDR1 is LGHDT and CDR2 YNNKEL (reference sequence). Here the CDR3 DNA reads TGTGCCAGCAGCCAAGATAGCCAAGATACGCAGTATTTT. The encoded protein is CASSQDSQDTQYF.

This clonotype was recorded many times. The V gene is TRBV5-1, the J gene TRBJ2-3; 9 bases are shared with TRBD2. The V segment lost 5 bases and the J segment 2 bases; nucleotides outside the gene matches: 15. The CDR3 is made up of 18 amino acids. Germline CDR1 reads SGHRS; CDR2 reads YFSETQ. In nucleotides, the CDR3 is TGCGCCAGCAGTTCCTATCCCCGACTAGCGGCTACCACAGATACGCAGTATTTT. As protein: CASSSYPRLAATTDTQYF.